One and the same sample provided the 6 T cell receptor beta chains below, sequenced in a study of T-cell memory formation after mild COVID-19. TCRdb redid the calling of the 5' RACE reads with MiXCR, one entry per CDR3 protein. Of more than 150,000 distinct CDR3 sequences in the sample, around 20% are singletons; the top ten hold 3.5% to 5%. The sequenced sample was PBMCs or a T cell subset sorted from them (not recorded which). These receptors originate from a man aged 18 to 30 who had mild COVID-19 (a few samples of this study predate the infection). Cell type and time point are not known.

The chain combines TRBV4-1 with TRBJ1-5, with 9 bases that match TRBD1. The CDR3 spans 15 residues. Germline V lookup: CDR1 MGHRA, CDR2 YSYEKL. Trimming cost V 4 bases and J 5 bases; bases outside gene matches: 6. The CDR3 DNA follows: TGCGCCAGCAGCCCGACCAGGACAGGGGATCAGCCCCAGCATTTT. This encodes CASSPTRTGDQPQHF.

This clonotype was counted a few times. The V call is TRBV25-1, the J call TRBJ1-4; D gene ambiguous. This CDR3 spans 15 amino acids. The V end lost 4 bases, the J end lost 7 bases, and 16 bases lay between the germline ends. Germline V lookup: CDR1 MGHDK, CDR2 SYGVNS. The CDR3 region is CASSGLRVSGEKLFF. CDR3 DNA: TGTGCCAGCAGTGGCTTGAGGGTCTCTGGTGAAAAACTGTTTTTT.

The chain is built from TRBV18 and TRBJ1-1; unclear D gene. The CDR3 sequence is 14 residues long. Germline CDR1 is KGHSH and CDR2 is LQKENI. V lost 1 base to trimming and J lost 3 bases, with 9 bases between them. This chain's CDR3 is CASSPQYTDTEAFF. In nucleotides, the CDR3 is TGTGCCAGCTCACCACAGTATACGGACACTGAAGCTTTCTTT.

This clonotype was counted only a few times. The CDR3 region is CASSRSSAESHTQYF. The CDR3 nucleotides read TGTGCCAGCAGCCGGAGCAGCGCAGAGTCCCATACGCAGTATTTT. V usage is TRBV7-2 and J usage is TRBJ2-3; D ambiguous. Trimming left V 5 bases short and J 7 bases short, with 19 bases between. The CDR3 is 15 amino acids. Germline loops: CDR1 SGHTA, CDR2 FQGNSA.

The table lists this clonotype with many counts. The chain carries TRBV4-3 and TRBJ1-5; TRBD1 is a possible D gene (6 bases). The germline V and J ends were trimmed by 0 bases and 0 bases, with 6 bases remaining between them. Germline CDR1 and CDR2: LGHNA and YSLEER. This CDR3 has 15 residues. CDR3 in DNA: TGCGCCAGCAGCCAAGAACAGGGTAGCAATCAGCCCCAGCATTTT. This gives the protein CASSQEQGSNQPQHF.

The CDR3 DNA reads as TGCAGTGCTAGAGTGGGGGTTCTTAGCTATGGCTACACCTTC. Protein sequence: CSARVGVLSYGYTF. This sequence joins TRBV20-1 and TRBJ1-2; D possibly corresponds to TRBD1 (5 bases). The germline V gene encodes CDR1 DFQATT and CDR2 SNEGSKA (reference sequence). V lost 1 base and J 4 bases, leaving 13 bases between the germline ends. This CDR3 has 14 amino acids.